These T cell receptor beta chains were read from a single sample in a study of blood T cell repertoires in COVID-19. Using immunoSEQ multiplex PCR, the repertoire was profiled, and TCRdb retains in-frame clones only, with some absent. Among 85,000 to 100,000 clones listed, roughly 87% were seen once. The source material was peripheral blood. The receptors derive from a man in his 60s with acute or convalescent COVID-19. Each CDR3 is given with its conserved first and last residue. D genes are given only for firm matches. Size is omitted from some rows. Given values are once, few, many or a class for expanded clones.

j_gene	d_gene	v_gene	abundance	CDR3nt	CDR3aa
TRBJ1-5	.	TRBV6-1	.	TGTGCCAGCAGTGAAGAGAGGGGCGCGGGGTCGAATCAGCCCCAGCATTTT	CASSEERGAGSNQPQHF
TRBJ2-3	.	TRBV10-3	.	TGTGCCATCAAATCAAAGGACATTAGCACAGATACGCAGTATTTT	CAIKSKDISTDTQYF
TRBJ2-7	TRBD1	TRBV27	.	TGTGCCAGCAGTAGGAGACAGGGCTCCTACGAGCAGTACTTC	CASSRRQGSYEQYF
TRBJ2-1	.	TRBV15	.	TGTGCCACCAGCAGAATACAGGGAGACGGTGAGCAGTTCTTC	CATSRIQGDGEQFF
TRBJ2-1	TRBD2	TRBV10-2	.	TGCGCCAGCAGTGTAGGACTAGCGGGAGCGCATGAGCAGTTCTTC	CASSVGLAGAHEQFF
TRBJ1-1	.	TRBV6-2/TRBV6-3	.	TGTGCCAGCAGTGGACTGGGGGGCACTGAAGCTTTCTTT	CASSGLGGTEAFF
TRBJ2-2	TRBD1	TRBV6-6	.	TGTGCCAGCAGAAGACAGGGGGCGCTTGGGGGGGAGCTGTTTTTT	CASRRQGALGGELFF
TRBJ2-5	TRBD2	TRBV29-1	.	TGCAGCGTTGCTCCTAGCGGCCTCTGGGAGACCCAGTACTTC	CSVAPSGLWETQYF
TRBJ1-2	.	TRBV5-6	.	TGTGCCAGCAGCTTGGTCGTAGGGAGGGCTGGCTACACCTTC	CASSLVVGRAGYTF
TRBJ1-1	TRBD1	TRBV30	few	TGTGCCTGGAGTGTACTACAGGGGGGTAAGGCTTTCTTT	CAWSVLQGGKAFF
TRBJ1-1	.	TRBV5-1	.	TGCGCCAGCAGGAGAGATTTAAACACTGAAGCTTTCTTT	CASRRDLNTEAFF
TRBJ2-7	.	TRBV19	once	TGTGCCAGTAGTATAGAGGCCGGAGTCTACGAGCAGTACTTC	CASSIEAGVYEQYF
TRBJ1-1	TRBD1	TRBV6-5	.	TGTGCCAGCAGTCACCGACAGGGAAGAGCCACTGAAGCTTTCTTT	CASSHRQGRATEAFF
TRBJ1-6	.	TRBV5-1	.	TGCGCCAGCAGCTTGGCCGAGGGTTCACCCCTCCACTTT	CASSLAEGSPLHF
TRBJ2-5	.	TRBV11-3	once	TGTGCCAGCAGCTCACCCGGGACTCGTGACTTC	CASSSPGTRDF
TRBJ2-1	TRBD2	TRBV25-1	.	TGTGCCAGCAGTGAAGCTAGCGGGGGGGCAGGGGAGCAGTTCTTC	CASSEASGGAGEQFF
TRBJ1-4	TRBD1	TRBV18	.	TGTGCCAGCTCATACAGGGGGCTTGGTGAAAAACTGTTTTTT	CASSYRGLGEKLFF
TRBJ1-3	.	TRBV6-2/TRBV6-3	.	TGTGCCAGCAGTTACCGCGGCAGATTCTCTGGAAACACCATATATTTT	CASSYRGRFSGNTIYF
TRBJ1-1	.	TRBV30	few	TGTGCCTGGAGTGTACTCGGGGTCAACACTGAAGCTTTCTTT	CAWSVLGVNTEAFF
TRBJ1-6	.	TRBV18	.	TGTGCCAGCTCACCTAGGACAGTGGTGGGTTCACCCCTCCACTTT	CASSPRTVVGSPLHF
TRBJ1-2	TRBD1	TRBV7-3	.	TGTGCCAGCAGCCAGACAGGGGGCTATGGCTACACCTTC	CASSQTGGYGYTF
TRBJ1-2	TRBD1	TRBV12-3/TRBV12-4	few	TGTGCCAGCAGTTACAGGGGGCCCTATGGCTACACCTTC	CASSYRGPYGYTF
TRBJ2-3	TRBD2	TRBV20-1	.	TGCAGTGCTACTGACCGACTAGCGACTAGCACAGATACGCAGTATTTT	CSATDRLATSTDTQYF
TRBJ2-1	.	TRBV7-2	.	TGTGCCAGCAGCTTATTCGGTAGCGGCAATGAGCAGTTCTTC	CASSLFGSGNEQFF
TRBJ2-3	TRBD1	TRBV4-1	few	TGCGCCAGCAGTCTTAGTTCCGGGACAGAATGGTTAGATACGCAGTATTTT	CASSLSSGTEWLDTQYF
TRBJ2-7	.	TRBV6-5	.	TGTGCCAGCAGACCAATCGGTTACGAGCAGTACTTC	CASRPIGYEQYF
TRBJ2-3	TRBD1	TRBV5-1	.	TGCGCCAGCAGCTTGTTCGGACAGGGCACAGATACGCAGTATTTT	CASSLFGQGTDTQYF
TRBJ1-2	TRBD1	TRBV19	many	TGTGCCAGTAGTATTGGACAGGGGAGGTCCTATGGCTACACCTTC	CASSIGQGRSYGYTF
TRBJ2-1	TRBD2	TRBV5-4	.	TGTGCCACCTCCGGACTAGCGGGGGGGAGGGGTGAGCAGTTCTTC	CATSGLAGGRGEQFF
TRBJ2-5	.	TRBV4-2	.	TGTGCCAGCAGCCAAAATGGGGGGATGCAAGAGACCCAGTACTTC	CASSQNGGMQETQYF
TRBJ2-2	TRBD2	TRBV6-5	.	TGTGCCAGCCCTAGCGGGGGGGACACCGGGGAGCTGTTTTTT	CASPSGGDTGELFF
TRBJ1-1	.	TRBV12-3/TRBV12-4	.	TGTGCCAGCAGTTCTATGAGGAACACTGAAGCTTTCTTT	CASSSMRNTEAFF
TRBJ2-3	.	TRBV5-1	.	TGCGCCAGCAACGTTCTCGGGGGCACAGATACGCAGTATTTT	CASNVLGGTDTQYF
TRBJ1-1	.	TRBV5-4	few	TGTGCCAGCAGCCTCACCGGGACTTTGAACACTGAAGCTTTCTTT	CASSLTGTLNTEAFF
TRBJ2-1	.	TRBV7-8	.	TGTGCCAGCAGCTTCCGGGGATACAATGAGCAGTTCTTC	CASSFRGYNEQFF
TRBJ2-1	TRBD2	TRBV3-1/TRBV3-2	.	TGTGCCAGCAGCCAACTAGCGGGGGCGGGTAATGAGCAGTTCTTC	CASSQLAGAGNEQFF
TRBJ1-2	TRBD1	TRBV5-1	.	TGCGCCAGCAGGACGGGACAGGGGAACTATGGCTACACCTTC	CASRTGQGNYGYTF
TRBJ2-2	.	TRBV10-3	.	TGTGCCATCAGTGCAAAGGGGACCGGGGAGCTGTTTTTT	CAISAKGTGELFF
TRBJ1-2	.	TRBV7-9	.	TGTGCCAGCAGCCAACTTTTCCGACTCGGCTACACCTTC	CASSQLFRLGYTF
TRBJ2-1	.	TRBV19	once	TGTGCCAGTAGTATTCGAGGGTTCTCCTACAATGAGCAGTTCTTC	CASSIRGFSYNEQFF
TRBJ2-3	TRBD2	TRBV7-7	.	TGTGCTAGCAGCTTAGGACTAGGTACCACAGATACGCAGTATTTT	CASSLGLGTTDTQYF
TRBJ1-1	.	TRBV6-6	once	TGTGCCAGCAGCCCAGGGAACACTGAAGCTTTCTTT	CASSPGNTEAFF